This T cell receptor beta chain was retrieved from a study of Ad26.COV2.S vaccination and SARS-CoV-2 variants. Findings of the study overall: Vaccinated individuals (as opposed to placebo recipients) had higher spike-specific TCR breadth. Total responses of T cells may have been underestimated by the analyses of TCR breadth and depth.

Documented treatment: some 20 received Ad26.COV2.S at low or high dose, single or two shots; about 5 received placebo; per-sample allocation not given. Following the first vaccine or placebo injection, samples were taken on day 63. As its vector, the vaccine had Ad26, which expressed Wuhan-strain SARS-CoV-2 spike. V was clipped by 5 bases and J by 3 bases; unmatched bases: 5. Looked up from germline, CDR1 is LNHDA and CDR2 is SQIVND (reference sequence). This CDR3 region has 15 residues. TCRdb's copy holds only in-frame clones and misses some; the assay was immunoSEQ multiplex PCR. The sample lists roughly 390,000 clones, around 85% occurring once. Concerning this clone itself: What it binds is not known.

The origin of this receptor is a person aged 18 to 65 who received the Ad26.COV2.S COVID-19 vaccine or a placebo. The material was peripheral blood, obtained in a trial of Ad26.COV2.S vaccine versus placebo. This chain links TRBV19 with TRBJ1-2; 11 nucleotides agree with TRBD1. CDR3 coding DNA: TGTGCCAGTAGTTCTCCGGGACAGGGGGACTATGGCTACACCTTC. Translation: CASSSPGQGDYGYTF.